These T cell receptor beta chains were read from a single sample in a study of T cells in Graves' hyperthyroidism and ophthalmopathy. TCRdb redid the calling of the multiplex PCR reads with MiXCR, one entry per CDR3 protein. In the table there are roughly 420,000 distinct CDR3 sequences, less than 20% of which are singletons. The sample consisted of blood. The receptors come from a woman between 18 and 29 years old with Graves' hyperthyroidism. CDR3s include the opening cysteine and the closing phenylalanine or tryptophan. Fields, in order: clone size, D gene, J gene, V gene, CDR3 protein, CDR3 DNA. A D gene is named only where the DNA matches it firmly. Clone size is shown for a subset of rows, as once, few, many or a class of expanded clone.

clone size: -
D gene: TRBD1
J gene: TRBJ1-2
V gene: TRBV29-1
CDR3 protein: CSVGDRGLNGYTF
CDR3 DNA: TGCAGCGTTGGGGACAGGGGGCTTAATGGCTACACCTTC

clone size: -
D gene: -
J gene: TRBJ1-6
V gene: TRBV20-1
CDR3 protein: CSARYQGFSYNSPLHF
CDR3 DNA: TGCAGTGCTAGATATCAGGGATTCTCCTATAATTCACCCCTCCACTTT

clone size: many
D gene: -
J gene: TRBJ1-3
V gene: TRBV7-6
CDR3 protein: CASTLLRAGAGSGNTIYF
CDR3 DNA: TGTGCCAGCACTCTTCTCCGCGCCGGGGCAGGATCTGGAAACACCATATATTTT

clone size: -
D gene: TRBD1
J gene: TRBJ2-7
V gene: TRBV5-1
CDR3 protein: CASSAVGRGRRSDYEQCF
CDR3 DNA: TGCGCCAGCAGTGCGGTGGGCAGGGGGCGTCGGTCTGACTACGAGCAGTGCTTC

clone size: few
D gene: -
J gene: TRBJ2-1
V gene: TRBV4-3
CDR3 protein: CASSQIGQLNEQFF
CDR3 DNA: TGCGCCAGCAGCCAAATAGGACAGCTGAATGAGCAGTTCTTC

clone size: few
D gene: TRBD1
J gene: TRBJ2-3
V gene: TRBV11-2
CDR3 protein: CASRPTGVDTQYF
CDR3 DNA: TGTGCCAGCAGGCCGACAGGGGTAGATACGCAGTATTTT

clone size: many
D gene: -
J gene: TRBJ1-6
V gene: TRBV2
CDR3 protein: CASSTGRSNSPLHF
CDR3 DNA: TGTGCCAGCAGTACCGGACGGAGCAATTCACCCCTCCACTTT

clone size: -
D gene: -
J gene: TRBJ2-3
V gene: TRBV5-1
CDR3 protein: CASLPGPRTDTQYF
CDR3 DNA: TGCGCCAGCCTTCCCGGACCCCGCACAGATACGCAGTATTTT

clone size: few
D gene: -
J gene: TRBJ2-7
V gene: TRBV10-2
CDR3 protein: CASSEPVVGEQYF
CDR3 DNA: TGCGCCAGCAGTGAGCCTGTGGTTGGCGAGCAGTACTTC

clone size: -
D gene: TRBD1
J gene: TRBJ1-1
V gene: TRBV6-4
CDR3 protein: CASSRDSGNTEAFF
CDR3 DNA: TGTGCCAGCAGTCGGGACAGCGGGAACACTGAAGCTTTCTTT

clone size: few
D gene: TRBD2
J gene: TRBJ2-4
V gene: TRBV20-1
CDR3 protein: CSVGRERDLAKNIQYF
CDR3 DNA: TGCAGTGTGGGGCGGGAGAGGGATTTAGCCAAAAACATTCAGTACTTC

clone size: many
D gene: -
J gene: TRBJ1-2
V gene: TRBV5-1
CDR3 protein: CASSDPGCLNYGYTF
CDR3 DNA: TGCGCCAGCAGCGACCCAGGGTGCCTTAACTATGGCTACACCTTC

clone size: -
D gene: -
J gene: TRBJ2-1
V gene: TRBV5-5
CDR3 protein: CASSLARMSSVDREQFF
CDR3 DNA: TGTGCCAGCAGCTTAGCCCGCATGTCTAGCGTCGACCGCGAGCAGTTCTTC

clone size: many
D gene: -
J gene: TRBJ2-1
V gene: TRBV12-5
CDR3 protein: CASGTDLYNEQFF
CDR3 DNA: TGTGCTAGTGGTACGGACTTGTACAATGAGCAGTTCTTC

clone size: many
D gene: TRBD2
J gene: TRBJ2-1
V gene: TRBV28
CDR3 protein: CASRGLAFYEDEQFF
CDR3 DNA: TGTGCCAGCAGGGGACTAGCTTTTTACGAGGATGAGCAGTTCTTC

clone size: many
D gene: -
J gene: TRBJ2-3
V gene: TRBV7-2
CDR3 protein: CASSLVAGDSPHTQYF
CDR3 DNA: TGTGCCAGCAGCTTAGTGGCGGGCGACTCCCCCCATACGCAGTATTTT

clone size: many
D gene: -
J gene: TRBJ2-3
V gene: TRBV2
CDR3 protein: CASSLGSGGDTQYF
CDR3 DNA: TGTGCCAGCAGCTTGGGAAGTGGTGGAGATACGCAGTATTTT

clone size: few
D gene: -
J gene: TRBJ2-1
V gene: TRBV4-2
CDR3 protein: CASSSHLGPVGNEQFF
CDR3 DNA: TGTGCCAGCAGCTCACATTTGGGCCCCGTTGGCAATGAGCAGTTCTTC

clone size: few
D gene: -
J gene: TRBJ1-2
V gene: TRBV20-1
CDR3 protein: CSARQHRPDRPTNYGYTF
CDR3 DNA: TGCAGTGCTAGGCAGCACCGCCCCGACAGGCCCACTAACTATGGCTACACCTTC

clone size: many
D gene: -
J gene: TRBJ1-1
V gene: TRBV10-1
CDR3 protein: CASSESLLWTEAFF
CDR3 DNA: TGCGCCAGCAGTGAGTCGTTATTATGGACTGAAGCTTTCTTT

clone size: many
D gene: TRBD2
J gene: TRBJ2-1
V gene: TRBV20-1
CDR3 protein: CSARDVAGKYTYNEQFF
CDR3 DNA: TGCAGTGCTAGAGACGTAGCGGGAAAGTATACCTACAATGAGCAGTTCTTC

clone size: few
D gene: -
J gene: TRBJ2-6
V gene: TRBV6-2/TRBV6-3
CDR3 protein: CASAEGGLGANVLTF
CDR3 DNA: TGTGCCAGTGCAGAGGGGGGGCTCGGGGCCAACGTCCTGACTTTC

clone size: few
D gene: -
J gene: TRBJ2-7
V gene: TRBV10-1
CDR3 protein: CASSEGVYEQYF
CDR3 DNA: TGCGCCAGCAGTGAAGGGGTCTACGAGCAGTACTTC

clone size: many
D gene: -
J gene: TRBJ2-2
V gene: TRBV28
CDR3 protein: CASSLSRTGELFF
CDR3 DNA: TGTGCCAGCAGTTTATCGCGCACCGGGGAGCTGTTTTTT

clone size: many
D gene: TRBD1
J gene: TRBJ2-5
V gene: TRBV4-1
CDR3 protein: CASSHIRGGQGQETQYF
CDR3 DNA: TGCGCCAGCAGCCACATTAGGGGGGGACAGGGCCAAGAGACCCAGTACTTC

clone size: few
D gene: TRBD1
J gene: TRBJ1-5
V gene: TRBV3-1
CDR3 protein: CASSPGRGPNQPQHF
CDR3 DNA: TGTGCCAGCAGCCCCGGGAGGGGGCCAAATCAGCCCCAGCATTTT

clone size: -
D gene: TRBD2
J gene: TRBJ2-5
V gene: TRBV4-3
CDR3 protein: CASSQDAAGGIQETQYF
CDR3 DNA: TGCGCCAGCAGCCAAGATGCGGCGGGGGGGATTCAAGAGACCCAGTACTTC

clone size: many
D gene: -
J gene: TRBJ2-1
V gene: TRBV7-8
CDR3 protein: CASSLGGGSYNEQFF
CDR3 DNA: TGTGCCAGCAGCTTAGGAGGGGGCTCCTACAATGAGCAGTTCTTC

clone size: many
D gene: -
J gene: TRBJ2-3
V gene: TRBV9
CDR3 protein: CASSSTGGTRGDTQYF
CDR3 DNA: TGTGCCAGCAGCTCCACCGGGGGGACAAGGGGAGATACGCAGTATTTT

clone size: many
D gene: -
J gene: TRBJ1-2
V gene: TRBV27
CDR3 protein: CASSPRQLGVRNYGYTF
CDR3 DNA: TGTGCCAGCAGTCCCCGTCAACTAGGGGTTAGGAACTATGGCTACACCTTC

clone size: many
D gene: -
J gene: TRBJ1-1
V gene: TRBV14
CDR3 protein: CASSQRFLGVLNTEAFF
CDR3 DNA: TGTGCCAGCAGCCAGAGGTTTTTAGGAGTCTTGAACACTGAAGCTTTCTTT

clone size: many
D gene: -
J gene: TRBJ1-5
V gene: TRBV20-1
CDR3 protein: CSARDKEGVGPQHF
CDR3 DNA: TGCAGTGCTAGAGATAAGGAAGGGGTTGGGCCCCAGCATTTT

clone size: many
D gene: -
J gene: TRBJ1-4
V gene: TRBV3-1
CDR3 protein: CASSQRSANEKLFF
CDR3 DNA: TGTGCCAGCAGCCAGAGGTCCGCTAATGAAAAACTGTTTTTT

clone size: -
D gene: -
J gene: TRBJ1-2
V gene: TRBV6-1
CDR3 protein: CASGPLRYGYTF
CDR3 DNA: TGTGCCAGCGGACCCTTACGATATGGCTACACCTTC

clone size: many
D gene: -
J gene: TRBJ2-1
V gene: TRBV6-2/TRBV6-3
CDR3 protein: CASSSGGPGEFF
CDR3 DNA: TGTGCCAGCAGTTCCGGGGGCCCGGGTGAGTTCTTC

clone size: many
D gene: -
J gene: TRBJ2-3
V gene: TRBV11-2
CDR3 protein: CASSSDGQSTDTQYF
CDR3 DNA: TGTGCCAGCAGCTCGGACGGCCAGAGCACAGATACGCAGTATTTT

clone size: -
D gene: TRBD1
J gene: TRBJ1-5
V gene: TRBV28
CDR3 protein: CAAEGAAGRNQPQHF
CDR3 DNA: TGTGCCGCTGAGGGGGCGGCAGGACGCAATCAGCCCCAGCATTTT

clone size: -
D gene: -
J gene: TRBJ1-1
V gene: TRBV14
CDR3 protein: CASSPATGMNAEAFF
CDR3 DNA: TGTGCCAGCAGCCCGGCGACAGGTATGAATGCTGAAGCTTTCTTT

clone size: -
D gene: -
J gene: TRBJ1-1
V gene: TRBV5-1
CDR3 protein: CASSANPGFTNTEAFF
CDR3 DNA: TGCGCCAGCAGCGCAAACCCAGGGTTTACGAACACTGAAGCTTTCTTT

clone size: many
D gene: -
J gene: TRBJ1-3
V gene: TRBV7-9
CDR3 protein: CASTPGDWSSGNTIYF
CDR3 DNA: TGTGCCAGCACCCCGGGGGACTGGAGCTCTGGAAACACCATATATTTT

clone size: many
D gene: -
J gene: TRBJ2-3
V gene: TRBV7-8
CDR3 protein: CASSSPYAEDTQYF
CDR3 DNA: TGTGCCAGCAGCTCACCCTACGCGGAGGATACGCAGTATTTT

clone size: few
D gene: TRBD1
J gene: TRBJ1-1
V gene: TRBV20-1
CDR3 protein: CSAKAPGRGDTEAFF
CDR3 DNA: TGCAGTGCTAAGGCCCCCGGCAGGGGGGACACTGAAGCTTTCTTT

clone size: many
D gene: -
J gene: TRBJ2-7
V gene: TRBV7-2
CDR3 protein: CASSFQGIPYEQYF
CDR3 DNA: TGTGCCAGCAGCTTTCAGGGGATACCCTACGAGCAGTACTTC

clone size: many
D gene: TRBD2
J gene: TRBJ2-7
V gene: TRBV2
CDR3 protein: CASRGGLVWVDYEQYF
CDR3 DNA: TGTGCCAGCAGGGGGGGACTAGTTTGGGTGGACTACGAGCAGTACTTC

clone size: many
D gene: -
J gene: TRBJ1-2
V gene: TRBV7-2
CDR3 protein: CASSLGGRENYGYTF
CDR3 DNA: TGTGCCAGCAGCTTAGGAGGCAGGGAAAACTATGGCTACACCTTC

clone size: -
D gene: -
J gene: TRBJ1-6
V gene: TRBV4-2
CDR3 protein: CASSQDLVNSPLHF
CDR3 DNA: TGTGCCAGCAGCCAAGATCTTGTAAATTCACCCCTCCACTTT

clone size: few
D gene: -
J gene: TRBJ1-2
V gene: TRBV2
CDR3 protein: CASTPDIFGYTF
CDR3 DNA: TGTGCCAGCACCCCGGACATATTTGGCTACACCTTC

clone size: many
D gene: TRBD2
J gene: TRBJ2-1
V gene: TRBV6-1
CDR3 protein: CASTSGGAGGWNEQFF
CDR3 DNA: TGTGCCAGCACTAGCGGGGGAGCGGGAGGTTGGAATGAGCAGTTCTTC

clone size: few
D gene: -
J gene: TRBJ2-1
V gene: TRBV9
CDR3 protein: CASSPGHAYNEQFF
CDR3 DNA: TGTGCCAGCAGTCCGGGACACGCCTACAATGAGCAGTTCTTC

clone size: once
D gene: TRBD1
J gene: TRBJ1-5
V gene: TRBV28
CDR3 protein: CASRTWTGLGNQPQHF
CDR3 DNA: TGTGCCAGCAGGACTTGGACAGGGTTGGGGAATCAGCCCCAGCATTTT